This TCR beta chain was obtained from a study of blood T cell repertoires in COVID-19. Study-level background: From T cells, B-cell-depleted T cells, or PBMCs came the material, which was cDNA or gDNA.

V lost 6 bases, J lost 0 bases, and 3 bases stayed unmatched. The CDR3 extends over 14 amino acids. Germline V lookup: CDR1 MNHEY, CDR2 SVGAGI. Here immunoSEQ multiplex PCR was the method, and the copy in TCRdb shows in-frame clones only, minus some. Of about 400,000 clones listed, roughly 89% were seen once; the top ten hold less than 2%. Participant age was roughly 18 to 95 years, and participants resided in 25 or so US areas. Which cohort a participant joined came from the clinical history participants gave. Sequenced material: PBMCs or T cells enriched from blood (not recorded which). The receptor was derived from a woman younger than 45 who had recovered from COVID-19. V is TRBV6-5 and J is TRBJ1-1; 8 bases are shared with TRBD1. CDR3 protein: CASSRTGMNTEAFF. The CDR3 DNA sequence: TGTGCCAGCAGCCGGACAGGGATGAACACTGAAGCTTTCTTT.